This T cell receptor (beta chain) stems from a study of control samples from healthy donors and cancer patients. Germline V lookup: CDR1 MDHEN, CDR2 SYDVKM. The CDR3 runs 13 residues. The V end lost 5 bases, the J end lost 8 bases, and 15 bases lay between the germline ends. Some clones are missing from TCRdb's copy, which holds only in-frame ones; the method was immunoSEQ multiplex PCR. The sample shows about 120,000 clones, 93% of them seen only once. The sample comprised blood. The chain carries TRBV28 and TRBJ1-2; unclear D gene. The receptor was isolated from a young man in good health. The CDR3, as DNA: TGTGCCAGCAGTCCTGGGGTAGGCTTCGGCTACACCTTC. Amino acids: CASSPGVGFGYTF.